This TCR beta chain is drawn from a study of siplizumab effects on memory and regulatory T cells. Study findings and constraints: Controls had about 29% Treg-derived mappable alloreactive CD4+ clones on average, versus nearly 70% with siplizumab. A major contribution to the alloresponse seemed to be made by naive T cells, which seemed more diverse than memory cells.

Only in-frame clones appear in the TCRdb table, and some are missing; sequencing was by immunoSEQ multiplex PCR. Found here are about 50,000 clones, roughly 87% of them singletons; the top ten hold roughly 0.35%. As concerns this clone: The antigen is not known.

This CDR3 region has 16 residues. CDR1 ENHRY and CDR2 SYGVKD come from the germline V gene. Unmatched junction bases numbered 3, after V lost 3 bases and J lost 3 bases. V and J are TRBV10-3 and TRBJ2-2; 11 positions match TRBD1. The sequencing input was naive CD8+ T cells sorted from blood. This clonotype was sampled from a human donor in good health. The CDR3 here is CAISDPGQGDTGELFF. CDR3 sequence (DNA): TGTGCCATCAGTGACCCGGGACAGGGGGACACCGGGGAGCTGTTTTTT.